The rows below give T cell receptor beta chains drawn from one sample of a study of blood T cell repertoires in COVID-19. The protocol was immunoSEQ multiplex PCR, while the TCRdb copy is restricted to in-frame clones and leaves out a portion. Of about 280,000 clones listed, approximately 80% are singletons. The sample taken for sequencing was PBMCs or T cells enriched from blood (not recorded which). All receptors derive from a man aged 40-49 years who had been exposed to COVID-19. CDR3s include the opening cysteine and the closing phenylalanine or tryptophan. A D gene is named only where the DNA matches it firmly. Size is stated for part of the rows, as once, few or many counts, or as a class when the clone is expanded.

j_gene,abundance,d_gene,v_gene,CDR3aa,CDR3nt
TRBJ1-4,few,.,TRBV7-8,CASSLGGQLAGEKLFF,TGTGCCAGCAGCTTAGGGGGACAACTAGCGGGGGAAAAACTGTTTTTT
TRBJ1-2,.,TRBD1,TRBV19,CAIDSGTDIFGYTF,TGTGCCATTGATTCCGGGACAGACATCTTTGGCTACACCTTC
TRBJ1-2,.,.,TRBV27,CASSLQQGFGYTF,TGTGCCAGCAGTTTACAACAGGGATTCGGCTACACCTTC
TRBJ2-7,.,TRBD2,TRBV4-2,CASSQAPAGGPYEQYF,TGTGCCAGCAGCCAAGCCCCAGCGGGAGGGCCCTACGAGCAGTACTTC
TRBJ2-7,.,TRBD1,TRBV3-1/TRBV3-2,CASSQAGGRMDHEQYF,TGTGCCAGCAGCCAAGCAGGGGGAAGGATGGATCACGAGCAGTACTTC
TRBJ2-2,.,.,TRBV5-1,CASSPPGVLSTGELFF,TGCGCCAGCAGCCCCCCGGGGGTTCTAAGCACCGGGGAGCTGTTTTTT
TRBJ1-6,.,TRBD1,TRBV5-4,CASSLGTGTFSPLHF,TGTGCCAGCAGCTTGGGGACAGGGACTTTTTCACCCCTCCACTTT
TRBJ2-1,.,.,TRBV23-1,CARPGGRWDCGGGEQFF,TGCGCCAGACCAGGGGGACGCTGGGACTGCGGCGGAGGTGAGCAGTTCTTC
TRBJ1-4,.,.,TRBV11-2,CASSFTGSGPQLFF,TGTGCCAGCAGCTTCACAGGATCAGGGCCCCAACTGTTTTTT
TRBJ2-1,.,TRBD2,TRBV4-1,CASSHYPDGGAGSYNEQFF,TGCGCCAGCAGCCACTATCCGGACGGGGGGGCTGGCTCCTACAATGAGCAGTTCTTC
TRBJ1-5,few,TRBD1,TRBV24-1,CATGQGRGNQPQHF,TGTGCCACTGGACAGGGTCGGGGGAATCAGCCCCAGCATTTT
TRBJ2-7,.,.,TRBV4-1,CASSHPRSSYEQYF,TGCGCCAGCAGCCACCCTCGGAGCTCCTACGAGCAGTACTTC
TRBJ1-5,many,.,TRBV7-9,CASSPREVESNQPQHF,TGTGCCAGCAGCCCTAGGGAGGTTGAGTCCAATCAGCCCCAGCATTTT
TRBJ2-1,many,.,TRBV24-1,CATSSVNEQFF,TGTGCCACCAGTTCGGTCAATGAGCAGTTCTTC
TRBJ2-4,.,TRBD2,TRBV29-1,CSVGGRLTKNIQYF,TGCAGCGTGGGCGGGAGGTTGACCAAAAACATTCAGTACTTC
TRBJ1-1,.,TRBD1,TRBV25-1,CASSPRGTSTEAFF,TGTGCCAGCAGCCCCAGGGGGACCTCCACTGAAGCTTTCTTT
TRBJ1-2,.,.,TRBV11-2,CASSFGNGGYTF,TGTGCCAGCAGCTTCGGTAATGGTGGCTACACCTTC
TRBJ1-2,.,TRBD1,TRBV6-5,CASRPDRGFFGYTF,TGTGCCAGCAGACCCGACAGGGGGTTTTTTGGCTACACCTTC
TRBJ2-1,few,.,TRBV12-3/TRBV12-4,CASSFGVRQFF,TGTGCCAGCAGTTTTGGAGTTAGACAGTTCTTC
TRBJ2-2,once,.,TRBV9,CASSVDYTTGELFF,TGTGCCAGCAGCGTAGACTATACCACCGGGGAGCTGTTTTTT
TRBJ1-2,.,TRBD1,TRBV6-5,CASRKGTGSLNGYTF,TGTGCCAGCAGGAAGGGGACAGGGAGTTTAAATGGCTACACCTTC
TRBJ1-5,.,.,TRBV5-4,CASSLGPDSNQPQHF,TGTGCCAGCAGCTTGGGGCCAGACTCCAATCAGCCCCAGCATTTT
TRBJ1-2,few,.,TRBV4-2,CASSQEGGYGYTF,TGTGCCAGCAGCCAAGAGGGGGGCTATGGCTACACCTTC